Detailed here is one T cell receptor (beta chain). The data were taken from a study of blood T cell repertoires in COVID-19. As for the study in general: Samples came from the United States, Italy and Spain, spanning acute and convalescent COVID-19. PBMCs, B-cell-depleted T cells, or T cells were the source of the cDNA or gDNA that made up the material.

Germline V gene sequence: CDR1 SEHNR, CDR2 FQNEAQ (reference sequence). J gave up 4 bases and V 4 bases, and 7 bases lay outside the gene matches. The CDR3 consists of 14 residues. In the study's own analysis: Amplified reference gene primers provided the basis for estimating nucleated cell counts. Data came from immunoSEQ multiplex PCR; TCRdb stores just in-frame clones and leaves some out. V and J calls plus clone size are reproduced from that table; the DNA served to infer D and trimming. Of over 8,500 clones listed, 88% were seen once; the top ten hold under 6%. This clonotype was obtained from a human donor in a cohort sampled during active COVID-19. J is TRBJ2-7 and V is TRBV7-9, with 7 positions matching TRBD1. Sequencing used peripheral blood. The CDR3 nucleotides read TGTGCCAGCAGCTACCGGGCGGACAGGTACGAGCAGTACTTC. It encodes CASSYRADRYEQYF. Full variable domain (outside the CDR3, taken from reference TRBV7-9 and TRBJ2-7): DTGVSQNPRHKITKRGQNVTFRCDPISEHNRLYWYRQTLGQGPEFLTYFQNEAQLEKSRLLSDRFSAERPKGSFSTLEIQRTEQGDSAMYLCASSYRADRYEQYFGPGTRLTVT.